One sample yielded the 9 T cell receptor beta chains listed below, sequenced in a study of OX40 agonist ivuxolimab in advanced cancers. The method was immunoSEQ multiplex PCR; TCRdb's version includes in-frame clones alone and lacks a portion of them. This sample has around 69,000 clones, with 75% to 85% found just once. Sequencing used CD4+ or CD8+ T cells sorted from blood, obtained in a trial of the OX40 agonist ivuxolimab. These receptors all come from an adult with an advanced solid tumor such as melanoma, head and neck, liver or kidney cancer.

This sequence joins TRBV11-2 and TRBJ2-7; D is undetermined. The V gene's germline CDR1 is SGHAT and CDR2 FQNNGV. This CDR3 has 11 residues. V was trimmed by 5 bases and J by 1 base, leaving 3 bases between them. The CDR3 sequence: CASSPSYEQYF. In DNA form, the CDR3 reads TGTGCCAGCAGCCCATCCTACGAGCAGTACTTC.

In DNA, the CDR3 is TGTGCCAGCAGCTTAAAATTTGGGCTAGCGCGCCAAGAGACCCAGTACTTC. Protein: CASSLKFGLARQETQYF. This rearrangement joins TRBV13 to TRBJ2-5; maybe TRBD2 (6 bases). Germline loops: CDR1 PRHDT, CDR2 FYEKMQ (reference sequence). The CDR3 totals 17 residues. With 2 bases removed from V and 1 base from J, the gap between germline ends came to 17 bases.

V gene TRBV5-4 combines with J gene TRBJ2-1, with D possibly matching TRBD2 (5 bases). The germline CDR1 and CDR2 sequences are SGHNT and YYREEE (reference sequence). V lost 1 base and J lost 6, with 14 bases in between. The CDR3 totals 15 residues. This CDR3 is CASSLIEGLANEQFF. The CDR3 coding sequence is TGTGCCAGCAGCTTGATCGAGGGTTTGGCCAATGAGCAGTTCTTC.

This chain joins TRBV7-9 and TRBJ2-7, with a tentative D call TRBD2 (6 bases). The CDR3 has 14 residues. Germline V gene data show CDR1 as SEHNR and CDR2 as FQNEAQ (reference sequence). Trimming took off 9 bases at V and 6 bases at J, with 21 bases between the two ends. DNA of the CDR3: TGTGCCAGTAATCGGGGGAACCGACGGGCCGAGCAGTACTTC. Its translation is CASNRGNRRAEQYF.

The J gene is TRBJ2-5, the V gene TRBV4-1; D not resolved. This CDR3 comprises 15 residues. V lost 0 bases and J lost 5, with 13 bases in between. Looked up from germline, CDR1 is MGHRA and CDR2 is YSYEKL. The CDR3 DNA is TGCGCCAGCAGCCAAGACCGGATACCTCGGGAGACCCAGTACTTC. It translates to CASSQDRIPRETQYF.

V usage is TRBV7-2 and J usage is TRBJ2-7, with D perhaps matching TRBD2 (5 bases). The CDR3 is made up of 14 amino acids. V dropped 1 base and J dropped 7 bases, with 14 bases sitting between them. Germline CDR1 SGHTA, CDR2 FQGNSA. The CDR3 here is CASSLEVAREEQYF. Written as DNA, the CDR3 is TGTGCCAGCAGCTTAGAGGTAGCGCGAGAGGAGCAGTACTTC.

The chain carries TRBV28 and TRBJ1-1; D remains ambiguous. The germline gives CDR1 MDHEN, CDR2 SYDVKM. The CDR3 loop spans 11 amino acids. V lost 6 bases and J lost 3, with 5 bases in between. The CDR3 protein is CASRLDTEAFF. For the CDR3, the DNA is TGTGCCAGCAGGCTTGACACTGAAGCTTTCTTT.

V gene TRBV15 combines with J gene TRBJ1-4; D perhaps matches TRBD1 (5 bases). The CDR3 runs 17 residues. V gave up 5 bases and J gave up 3 bases, with 19 bases separating them. In germline, CDR1 is LNHNV, CDR2 YYDKDF (reference sequence). DNA of the CDR3: TGTGCCACCAGCGATAATCCGGGGGGGGAATCTAATGAAAAACTGTTTTTT. It translates to CATSDNPGGESNEKLFF. Complete variable domain (other parts from reference TRBV15 and TRBJ1-4): DAMVIQNPRYQVTQFGKPVTLSCSQTLNHNVMYWYQQKSSQAPKLLFHYYDKDFNNEADTPDNFQSRRPNTSFCFLDIRSPGLGDTAMYLCATSDNPGGESNEKLFFGSGTQLSVL.

The gene calls are TRBV20-1 and TRBJ2-5; D is unresolved. Trimming shortened V by 6 bases and J by 4 bases, and 6 bases separated the two germline ends. The germline gives CDR1 DFQATT, CDR2 SNEGSKA (reference sequence). The CDR3 contains 10 residues. DNA of the CDR3: TGCAGTGCGAGAAGAGAGACCCAGTACTTC. Translating gives CSARRETQYF.